This T cell receptor beta chain was sequenced in a study of cytomegalovirus exposure and HLA in healthy donors. Findings and limits, study-wide: The authors enumerated 150 to 200 TCR beta chains as linked to cytomegalovirus. Fewer N-insertions than the roughly 670-donor mean were reportedly shown by an Asian-associated ancestry cluster in a later analysis. It emerged from a later analysis that several of the most significant clusters appeared to be linked to common viral pathogens.

The PCR had 60 Vbeta and 13 Jbeta primers. The data were produced by immunoSEQ multiplex PCR, yet TCRdb's version contains in-frame clones alone and is incomplete. Of about 190,000 clones in the sample, around nine tenths were seen once. A remark on this clone: Its specificity is not known.

Germline CDR1 and CDR2: LNHDA and SQIVND (reference sequence). The CDR3 is made up of 15 amino acids. J lost 3 bases, V lost 3 bases, and 6 bases had no gene match. The sequencing input was PBMCs. This TCR was sampled from a woman aged 18 to 35 in good health and CMV-seronegative. The rearrangement links TRBV19 to TRBJ2-7; 9 nucleotides align to TRBD1. CDR3 region: CASSMGQGFFYEQYF. CDR3 bases: TGTGCCAGTAGTATGGGACAGGGATTTTTCTACGAGCAGTACTTC.